This TCR beta chain is drawn from a study of shared clonotypes between healthy human individuals. Study-level background: Three plates were used per donor for CD4 naive, three for CD4 memory, two for CD8 naive and one for CD8 memory.

All the donors were Caucasian adults who lived in Nashville, Tennessee. A CD45RA+ naive subset and a CD45RA-negative memory subset were split from CD4+ cells. V was pared by 0 bases and J by 0 bases, with 14 bases between. Germline CDR1 reads SGHNT; CDR2 reads YYREEE (reference sequence). CDR3 size: 17 residues. Clones were read by immunoSEQ multiplex PCR, and TCRdb kept only the in-frame ones, dropping some. The sample yields a few million clones, approximately 95% seen once. The V call is TRBV5-4, the J call TRBJ2-3, with D possibly TRBD2 on 6 matching bases. The sequencing input was naive CD4+ T cells from PBMCs. Subset indicated: CD45RA+ positively selected. The sequence derives from a man between 18 and 35 years old in good health. Some clones in this sample may be carry-over from other donors' samples. CDR3: CASSLGEAASSTDTQYF. The CDR3 region has the DNA TGTGCCAGCAGCTTGGGGGAGGCGGCCTCTAGCACAGATACGCAGTATTTT.